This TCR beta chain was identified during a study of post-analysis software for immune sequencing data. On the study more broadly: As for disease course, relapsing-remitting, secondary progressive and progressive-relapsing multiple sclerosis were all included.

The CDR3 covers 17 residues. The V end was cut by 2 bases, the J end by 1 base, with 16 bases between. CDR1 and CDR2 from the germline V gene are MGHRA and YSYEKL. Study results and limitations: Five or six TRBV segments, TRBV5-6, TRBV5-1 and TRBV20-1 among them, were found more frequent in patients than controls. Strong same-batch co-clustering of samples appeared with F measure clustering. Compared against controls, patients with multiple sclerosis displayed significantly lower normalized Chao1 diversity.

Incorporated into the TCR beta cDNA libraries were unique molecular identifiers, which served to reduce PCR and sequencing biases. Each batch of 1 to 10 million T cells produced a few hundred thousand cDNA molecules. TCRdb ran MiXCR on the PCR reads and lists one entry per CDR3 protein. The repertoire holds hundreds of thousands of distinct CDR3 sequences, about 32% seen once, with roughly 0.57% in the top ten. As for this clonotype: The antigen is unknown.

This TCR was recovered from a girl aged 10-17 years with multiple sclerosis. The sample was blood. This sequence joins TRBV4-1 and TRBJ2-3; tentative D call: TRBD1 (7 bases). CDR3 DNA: TGCGCCAGCAGCCAAAAGGGGGCGAGGGGGGGCACAGATACGCAGTATTTT. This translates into CASSQKGARGGTDTQYF.